This entry features one T cell receptor (beta chain) sequence. Its specificity is unknown. This sample stems from a study of radiotherapy plus CTLA-4 blockade in lung cancer. Study-level points and caveats: Interferon-beta, together with early blood T cell clone dynamics, reportedly best predicted response. Peripheral blood showed expansion of tumor-derived TCR clones after radiotherapy and ipilimumab.

Per germline, CDR1 SGHTA and CDR2 FQGNSA. The CDR3 is 18 residues long. The V and J ends lost 0 bases and 3 bases, in that order; junction bases with no gene match: 10. Assay used: immunoSEQ multiplex PCR; TCRdb lists only in-frame clones, some missing. The sample comprises about 97,000 clones, 65% to 85% of which are singletons, and approximately 3% rests with the top ten. The material sequenced was peripheral blood, taken from a patient treated with radiotherapy plus ipilimumab. The TCR comes from a human donor with non-small cell lung cancer who had a partial response to radiotherapy plus ipilimumab. Some clones in this sample may be carry-over from other donors' samples. The chain joins TRBV7-2 to TRBJ1-4; 7 bases agree with TRBD1. The CDR3 bases are TGTGCCAGCAGCTTAGCCCCACAGGGGCCCTACTCTAATGAAAAACTGTTTTTT. Translated: CASSLAPQGPYSNEKLFF.